These 4 T cell receptor beta chains were sequenced from one sample in a study of T cell clones after liver transplantation. TCRdb's table, derived via immunoSEQ multiplex PCR, lists solely in-frame clones and lacks some. The sample carries roughly 20,000 clones, approximately 80% recorded once. The material sequenced was CD8+ T cells from blood, taken around 50 months after liver transplant. Receptor source: a human patient who received a liver transplant. Among the T cells, some may be from the graft donor.

This sequence joins TRBV9 and TRBJ2-2; tentatively, D is TRBD2 (6 bases). Trimming took off 3 bases at V and 8 bases at J, with 20 bases between the two ends. The CDR3 is 16 residues long. The germline V gene has CDR1 SGDLS and CDR2 YYNGEE. The CDR3 sequence: CASSASGTPRGGELFF. CDR3 coding DNA: TGTGCCAGCAGCGCCTCCGGGACTCCTCGCGGAGGGGAGCTGTTTTTT.

The gene calls are TRBV5-6 and TRBJ2-7; TRBD1 agrees at 8 bases. This CDR3 is built from 16 residues. V gave up 6 bases and J gave up 7 bases; unmatched junction bases: 18. CDR1 SGHDT and CDR2 YYEEEE come from the germline V gene. The CDR3 loop is CASTLGAGGLLSEQYF. CDR3 in DNA: TGTGCCAGCACCCTAGGGGCAGGGGGCCTGTTATCGGAGCAGTACTTC. Combining the CDR3 with reference TRBV5-6 and TRBJ2-7 gives the whole variable domain DAGVTQSPTHLIKTRGQQVTLRCSPKSGHDTVSWYQQALGQGPQFIFQYYEEEERQRGNFPDRFSGHQFPNYSSELNVNALLLGDSALYLCASTLGAGGLLSEQYFGPGTRLTVT.

This chain connects TRBV9 to TRBJ2-7; 12 bases are shared with TRBD2. With V trimmed by 3 bases and J by 3 bases, 4 bases remained unmatched. CDR1 is SGDLS, CDR2 YYNGEE, per germline. The CDR3 has 15 amino acids. Here the CDR3 reads CASSAETSGGYEQYF. The CDR3 DNA is TGTGCCAGCAGCGCCGAGACTAGCGGGGGCTACGAGCAGTACTTC.

The chain links TRBV6-6 to TRBJ2-7; TRBD1 agrees at 9 bases. Trimming removed 5 bases from V and 3 bases from J; junction bases left unmatched: 8. The CDR3 sequence is 15 residues long. Germline CDR1 MNHNY, CDR2 SVGAGI (reference sequence). CDR3 coding DNA: TGTGCCAGCAGTCTGGACAGGGGTAAGGTCTACGAGCAGTACTTC. As protein: CASSLDRGKVYEQYF.